This is a list of T cell receptor beta chains from one sample in a study of T-cell reconstitution after alpha-beta-depleted transplantation in children. MiXCR was run by TCRdb on the PCR reads, yielding one entry per CDR3 protein. This table holds approximately 490,000 distinct CDR3 sequences, approximately 12% found once. Sample: PBMCs from the stem cell graft donor, taken from the stem cell graft. Receptor source: a human donor who donated a stem cell graft to a child with combined immunodeficiency. The CDR3 runs from the conserved cysteine through the conserved F or W. The order of the fields is V gene, J gene, D gene, CDR3 length, clone size, CDR3 protein, CDR3 DNA. D genes are given only for firm matches. Some rows mark clone size as missing; the rest say once, few, many or name a class of expanded clone.

v_gene: TRBV6-1
j_gene: TRBJ2-3
d_gene: TRBD2
len: 15
abundance: .
CDR3aa: CASSDGLAVTDTQYF
CDR3nt: TGTGCCAGCAGTGACGGGCTAGCGGTCACAGATACGCAGTATTTT

v_gene: TRBV4-1
j_gene: TRBJ1-6
d_gene: TRBD1
len: 17
abundance: .
CDR3aa: CASSQVGIKTGHSPLHF
CDR3nt: TGCGCCAGCAGCCAAGTCGGGATTAAGACAGGGCATTCACCCCTCCACTTT

v_gene: TRBV20-1
j_gene: TRBJ1-2
d_gene: .
len: 13
abundance: few
CDR3aa: CSARIPSNYGYTF
CDR3nt: TGCAGTGCTAGAATTCCGTCTAACTATGGCTACACCTTC

v_gene: TRBV7-9
j_gene: TRBJ2-1
d_gene: TRBD2
len: 15
abundance: many
CDR3aa: CASSQLAGADNEQFF
CDR3nt: TGTGCCAGCAGCCAATTAGCGGGAGCGGACAATGAGCAGTTCTTC

v_gene: TRBV7-9
j_gene: TRBJ1-1
d_gene: .
len: 14
abundance: .
CDR3aa: CASSLGDLSAQAFF
CDR3nt: TGTGCCAGCAGCTTAGGTGATTTGTCAGCTCAAGCTTTCTTT

v_gene: TRBV15
j_gene: TRBJ2-5
d_gene: TRBD2
len: 16
abundance: .
CDR3aa: CATSRDLGGGQETQYF
CDR3nt: TGTGCCACCAGCAGAGATCTCGGGGGGGGCCAAGAGACCCAGTACTTC

v_gene: TRBV12-3/TRBV12-4
j_gene: TRBJ2-1
d_gene: .
len: 12
abundance: .
CDR3aa: CASSLQQFEQFF
CDR3nt: TGTGCCAGCAGTTTACAGCAGTTTGAGCAGTTCTTC

v_gene: TRBV7-9
j_gene: TRBJ2-1
d_gene: TRBD2
len: 14
abundance: few
CDR3aa: CASSSGRVTDEQFF
CDR3nt: TGTGCCAGCAGTAGCGGGAGGGTCACGGATGAGCAGTTCTTC

v_gene: TRBV12-3/TRBV12-4
j_gene: TRBJ2-3
d_gene: TRBD2
len: 16
abundance: few
CDR3aa: CASSFRTSGRTDTQYF
CDR3nt: TGTGCCAGCAGTTTCAGAACTAGCGGGAGAACAGATACGCAGTATTTT

v_gene: TRBV9
j_gene: TRBJ2-1
d_gene: .
len: 14
abundance: .
CDR3aa: CASSVAASSDEQFF
CDR3nt: TGTGCCAGCAGCGTAGCGGCCAGCTCCGATGAGCAGTTCTTC

v_gene: TRBV6-1
j_gene: TRBJ2-7
d_gene: .
len: 16
abundance: few
CDR3aa: CASTYTPSGGYHEQYF
CDR3nt: TGTGCCAGCACATATACGCCCTCAGGGGGGTACCACGAGCAGTACTTC

v_gene: TRBV5-4
j_gene: TRBJ1-2
d_gene: .
len: 15
abundance: .
CDR3aa: CASSLVGPSNYGYTF
CDR3nt: TGTGCCAGCAGCTTGGTAGGTCCATCGAACTATGGCTACACCTTC

v_gene: TRBV2
j_gene: TRBJ2-7
d_gene: TRBD2
len: 15
abundance: .
CDR3aa: CASSGGLAYAYEQYF
CDR3nt: TGTGCCAGCAGTGGGGGACTAGCCTATGCCTACGAGCAGTACTTC

v_gene: TRBV6-5
j_gene: TRBJ2-1
d_gene: TRBD1
len: 13
abundance: few
CDR3aa: CASSYRGPDEQFF
CDR3nt: TGTGCCAGCAGTTACAGGGGGCCCGATGAGCAGTTCTTC

v_gene: TRBV14
j_gene: TRBJ2-1
d_gene: TRBD2
len: 15
abundance: .
CDR3aa: CASSPKSGIYNEQFF
CDR3nt: TGTGCCAGCAGCCCGAAAAGCGGGATCTACAATGAGCAGTTCTTC

v_gene: TRBV30
j_gene: TRBJ2-1
d_gene: TRBD2
len: 15
abundance: few
CDR3aa: CAWSGTSGLYNEQFF
CDR3nt: TGTGCCTGGAGTGGGACTAGCGGACTCTACAATGAGCAGTTCTTC

v_gene: TRBV6-5
j_gene: TRBJ2-2
d_gene: .
len: 15
abundance: .
CDR3aa: CASSYDSGDTGELFF
CDR3nt: TGTGCCAGCAGTTACGATTCAGGGGATACCGGGGAGCTGTTTTTT

v_gene: TRBV6-2/TRBV6-3
j_gene: TRBJ1-5
d_gene: .
len: 13
abundance: few
CDR3aa: CASSLGQLQPQHF
CDR3nt: TGTGCCAGCAGCCTAGGACAGCTACAGCCCCAGCATTTT

v_gene: TRBV14
j_gene: TRBJ2-7
d_gene: .
len: 17
abundance: .
CDR3aa: CASSQDLRDRVSYEQYF
CDR3nt: TGTGCCAGCAGCCAAGATCTTCGGGACCGCGTCTCCTACGAGCAGTACTTC

v_gene: TRBV6-5
j_gene: TRBJ2-7
d_gene: TRBD1
len: 14
abundance: .
CDR3aa: CASSLLGQAYEQYF
CDR3nt: TGTGCCAGCAGTTTACTGGGACAGGCATACGAGCAGTACTTC

v_gene: TRBV5-1
j_gene: TRBJ1-3
d_gene: TRBD1
len: 18
abundance: .
CDR3aa: CASSLAPGQGGSGNTIYF
CDR3nt: TGCGCCAGCAGCCTGGCGCCAGGACAGGGCGGCTCTGGAAACACCATATATTTT

v_gene: TRBV5-1
j_gene: TRBJ2-3
d_gene: .
len: 15
abundance: few
CDR3aa: CASSLDQGPQDTQYF
CDR3nt: TGCGCCAGCAGCTTGGATCAGGGCCCACAAGATACGCAGTATTTT

v_gene: TRBV25-1
j_gene: TRBJ1-4
d_gene: TRBD1
len: 16
abundance: .
CDR3aa: CASSDYRQGVREKLFF
CDR3nt: TGTGCCAGCAGTGACTACAGACAGGGGGTGAGGGAAAAACTGTTTTTT

v_gene: TRBV18
j_gene: TRBJ2-6
d_gene: .
len: 16
abundance: .
CDR3aa: CASSPRVDSGANVLTF
CDR3nt: TGTGCCAGCTCACCCCGAGTGGACTCTGGGGCCAACGTCCTGACTTTC

v_gene: TRBV7-8
j_gene: TRBJ2-2
d_gene: TRBD2
len: 17
abundance: .
CDR3aa: CASSLRPGLAGSGELFF
CDR3nt: TGTGCCAGCAGCTTACGACCGGGACTAGCGGGATCCGGGGAGCTGTTTTTT

v_gene: TRBV20-1
j_gene: TRBJ2-3
d_gene: .
len: 13
abundance: .
CDR3aa: CSGTRDGTDTQYF
CDR3nt: TGCAGTGGGACCAGGGATGGAACAGATACGCAGTATTTT

v_gene: TRBV20-1
j_gene: TRBJ2-4
d_gene: .
len: 13
abundance: few
CDR3aa: CSATAVEGYIQYF
CDR3nt: TGCAGTGCCACGGCCGTCGAGGGGTACATTCAGTACTTC

v_gene: TRBV5-1
j_gene: TRBJ1-2
d_gene: .
len: 15
abundance: many
CDR3aa: CASSLEVRGARGYTF
CDR3nt: TGCGCCAGCAGCTTGGAAGTGAGGGGCGCGCGTGGCTACACCTTC

v_gene: TRBV9
j_gene: TRBJ1-2
d_gene: .
len: 15
abundance: few
CDR3aa: CASSVQQSSSYGYTF
CDR3nt: TGTGCCAGCAGCGTACAACAGTCTTCAAGCTATGGCTACACCTTC

v_gene: TRBV20-1
j_gene: TRBJ2-1
d_gene: TRBD2
len: 15
abundance: .
CDR3aa: CSARSSGKSYNEQFF
CDR3nt: TGCAGTGCTAGATCGAGCGGGAAGTCCTACAATGAGCAGTTCTTC

v_gene: TRBV12-3/TRBV12-4
j_gene: TRBJ2-2
d_gene: .
len: 14
abundance: .
CDR3aa: CASGRQQNTGELFF
CDR3nt: TGTGCCAGCGGTCGCCAGCAGAACACCGGGGAGCTGTTTTTT

v_gene: TRBV9
j_gene: TRBJ2-1
d_gene: .
len: 14
abundance: many
CDR3aa: CASSVNPGVGEQFF
CDR3nt: TGTGCCAGCAGCGTTAATCCGGGGGTAGGTGAGCAGTTCTTC

v_gene: TRBV2
j_gene: TRBJ2-5
d_gene: .
len: 13
abundance: .
CDR3aa: CASRIRFSETQYF
CDR3nt: TGTGCCAGCAGAATAAGATTTTCAGAGACCCAGTACTTC

v_gene: TRBV30
j_gene: TRBJ1-6
d_gene: TRBD1
len: 13
abundance: few
CDR3aa: CAWSGQGNSPLHF
CDR3nt: TGTGCCTGGAGCGGACAGGGGAATTCACCCCTCCACTTT

v_gene: TRBV7-9
j_gene: TRBJ2-5
d_gene: .
len: 15
abundance: few
CDR3aa: CASSSRRAGEETQYF
CDR3nt: TGTGCCAGCAGCTCCCGCAGGGCAGGGGAAGAGACCCAGTACTTC

v_gene: TRBV6-1
j_gene: TRBJ1-2
d_gene: .
len: 17
abundance: .
CDR3aa: CASIEPSETHPNYGYTF
CDR3nt: TGTGCCAGCATAGAGCCGTCCGAAACCCATCCTAACTATGGCTACACCTTC

v_gene: TRBV12-3/TRBV12-4
j_gene: TRBJ1-5
d_gene: .
len: 16
abundance: .
CDR3aa: CASSPGPTGNNQPQHF
CDR3nt: TGTGCCAGCAGTCCAGGACCAACAGGGAACAATCAGCCCCAGCATTTT

v_gene: TRBV12-3/TRBV12-4
j_gene: TRBJ1-2
d_gene: TRBD1
len: 14
abundance: many
CDR3aa: CASRRAGTGNGYTF
CDR3nt: TGTGCCAGCAGGAGGGCCGGGACAGGGAATGGCTACACCTTC

v_gene: TRBV29-1
j_gene: TRBJ1-2
d_gene: .
len: 13
abundance: .
CDR3aa: CSVGTDWGLGYTF
CDR3nt: TGCAGCGTTGGGACAGACTGGGGCCTGGGCTACACCTTC

v_gene: TRBV3-1
j_gene: TRBJ2-1
d_gene: .
len: 15
abundance: .
CDR3aa: CASSQEFSDVNEQFF
CDR3nt: TGTGCCAGCAGCCAAGAGTTCTCAGACGTGAATGAGCAGTTCTTC

v_gene: TRBV5-5
j_gene: TRBJ2-2
d_gene: TRBD2
len: 16
abundance: few
CDR3aa: CASSQGLAGGTGELFF
CDR3nt: TGTGCCAGCAGCCAGGGACTAGCGGGAGGTACCGGGGAGCTGTTTTTT

v_gene: TRBV6-1
j_gene: TRBJ2-5
d_gene: TRBD1
len: 14
abundance: .
CDR3aa: CASEDRGFQETQYF
CDR3nt: TGTGCCAGCGAGGACAGGGGCTTTCAAGAGACCCAGTACTTC

v_gene: TRBV12-3/TRBV12-4
j_gene: TRBJ2-7
d_gene: .
len: 12
abundance: few
CDR3aa: CASSHTVWEQYF
CDR3nt: TGTGCCAGCAGTCATACGGTCTGGGAGCAGTACTTC

v_gene: TRBV12-3/TRBV12-4
j_gene: TRBJ1-5
d_gene: TRBD1
len: 14
abundance: .
CDR3aa: CASSLQGAQQPQHF
CDR3nt: TGTGCCAGCAGTCTACAGGGGGCACAACAGCCCCAGCATTTT

v_gene: TRBV2
j_gene: TRBJ2-5
d_gene: TRBD2
len: 14
abundance: few
CDR3aa: CASIASGVRGAQYF
CDR3nt: TGTGCCAGCATCGCTAGCGGGGTCCGGGGGGCCCAGTACTTC

v_gene: TRBV12-3/TRBV12-4
j_gene: TRBJ1-2
d_gene: .
len: 15
abundance: .
CDR3aa: CASSFRARDYGGYTF
CDR3nt: TGTGCCAGCAGTTTTAGGGCCAGGGACTATGGAGGCTACACCTTC

v_gene: TRBV12-3/TRBV12-4
j_gene: TRBJ1-3
d_gene: .
len: 19
abundance: .
CDR3aa: CASSFKGGTLGYSGNTIYF
CDR3nt: TGTGCCAGCAGTTTTAAAGGAGGGACCCTGGGTTACTCTGGAAACACCATATATTTT

v_gene: TRBV7-2
j_gene: TRBJ2-2
d_gene: .
len: 15
abundance: few
CDR3aa: CASSTQSRAPVELFF
CDR3nt: TGTGCCAGCAGCACTCAGTCTAGAGCCCCGGTGGAGCTGTTTTTT